The clone carrying this T cell receptor beta chain was counted a few times. The target antigen is unknown. These data originate in a study of beta chain features in type 1 diabetes. Across the study: Healthy donors and patients had similar age, gender and cell yields.

Sorting based on CD45RO/CCR7/CD25/CD127/CD95/CD27 separated CD4+ naive, central memory, regulatory and stem cell-like memory cells. The whole isolated RNA underwent reverse transcription, so sequencing captured expressed TCRB transcripts. TCRdb keeps only in-frame clones here, not all; method: immunoSEQ multiplex PCR. The profile shows 400,000 to 450,000 clones, approximately 13% of them singletons. Notes on the study in general: The naive, central memory and Treg TCRB repertoires showed an apparent similarity that was greater among patients than among healthy donors.

The receptor comes from a man aged 25 to 40 in good health. The sequencing sample was made of naive CD4+ T cells from blood.

CDR3 region: CASSYGRLQETQYF. For the CDR3, the DNA is TGTGCCAGCAGTTACGGGAGGTTACAAGAGACCCAGTACTTC. The chain joins TRBV6-5 to TRBJ2-5; D is possibly TRBD2 (6 bases). Per the germline V gene, CDR1 is MNHEY and CDR2 is SVGAGI. This CDR3 has 14 amino acids. V shed 2 bases and J shed 2 bases, with 9 bases lying between them.